Detailed here is one TCR beta chain. The table lists this clonotype with many counts. Its antigen is unknown. It has no much larger one-base neighbor in the sample; base qualities were not kept. V loses 1 base, J loses 0 bases, and the germline ends lie 10 bases apart. Measured from the cysteine to the phenylalanine, the CDR3 is 14 residues long. The CDR3 DNA has 42 bases and is translated from base 1. The germline V gene (reference sequence) yields DFQATT for CDR1 and SNEGSKA for CDR2. Stable Graves' hyperthyroidism was defined as no progression to ophthalmopathy during 18 months of follow-up. The hyperthyroidism patients were between 18 and 65 years old and newly diagnosed, with a disease duration of less than 2 months. Exclusion was applied to patients with uncontrolled infections, other autoimmune diseases, pregnancy or lactation. Diagnoses relied on clinical symptoms, serum thyroxine and TRAb, thyroid ultrasound and orbital computed tomography. PBMCs were separated from over 9 ml of fresh peripheral blood using Ficoll-Paque density gradient centrifugation. Trizol reagent was used to extract total RNA, and RNA quality was then checked on an Agilent 2100 Bioanalyzer.

Amplification of TCR beta CDR3 regions was carried out from RNA transcripts. A first-round RT-PCR of the TCR CDR3 used the HTBI primer set with the Qiagen OneStep RT-PCR kit. Libraries were constructed in a second round of multiplex PCR, after which size selection and purification were carried out. The libraries were sequenced on an Illumina HiSeq2000 using paired-end 100 bp reads. For the original study's pipeline: SOAPnuke was used to process the raw data, throwing out any read that contained adapters or uncalled bases, had a mean Phred below 15, or lacked an exact constant-primer or identifier match. High-quality paired reads were merged with COPE v1.2.5, and unique nucleotide sequences were defined as clonotypes. Clonotypes were aligned to IMGT TRBV, TRBD and TRBJ reference segments using MiTCR v1.1. Only V-J combinations with frequency above 0.0001, covering about 99% of repertoires, were analysed. The TCS score was defined as F50 (clonal expansion) divided by E x V (chaos), with BLOSUM62-based TCRdist calculated between CDR3 peptides within each V-J. Welch's t-statistics and random forest reduced several hundred V-J features to under 15, which were used in a naive Bayes classifier (R e1071). TCRdb's own reprocessing of the public reads used fastp at Q25 and MiXCR and kept productive beta chains. Identical CDR3 proteins give one entry, which carries the most common genes and DNA. The V and J calls shown here were made by TCRdb, not taken from the authors' results. The sample table holds under 400,000 distinct CDR3 sequences, of which less than 15% were seen once. The ten largest clones represent 9.2% of the sample.

These data come from a study of T cells in Graves' hyperthyroidism and ophthalmopathy (dated 2019 in TCRdb). Regarding the study in general: Peripheral blood was sampled at the time of initial diagnosis, prior to any treatment. A discovery cohort of about 96 patients, roughly 45 with Graves' ophthalmopathy and 55 to 60 with stable Graves' hyperthyroidism, was used to find distinguishing TCR V-J signatures. Whether ophthalmopathy could be predicted prospectively was tested in an independent validation cohort made up of under 20 hyperthyroidism patients plus 17 patients who later progressed to ophthalmopathy. The 75 to 100 discovery patients were randomly split 7:3 into training and test sets. In addition, the study compared T-cell repertoires in thyroid tissue and in blood from several Graves' hyperthyroidism patients. After sampling, hyperthyroidism patients received methimazole starting at 30 mg daily, and ophthalmopathy patients received high-dose intravenous methylprednisolone. According to the paper, TCR Vbeta CDR3 sequencing was carried out on around 140 peripheral blood samples, which came from 40 to 45 ophthalmopathy, around 75 hyperthyroidism and roughly 17 progressor patients. Summary of the overall study and its limitations: Sample size was not statistically predetermined, and investigators were not blinded to group allocation. A 13 V-J signature model separated ophthalmopathy from stable hyperthyroidism, with around 90% sensitivity and around 84% specificity in cross-validation and 80%/75% in testing. In validation, progression to ophthalmopathy was predicted by the model with about 70% sensitivity and 72% to 85% specificity, a median of approximately 6.5 months before onset. Most expanded thyroid clonotypes (frequency above 0.001) were also detected in blood, suggesting blood repertoires may reflect thyroid immune responses.

Sequencing was done on a sample of blood. This clonotype was obtained from a young woman with Graves' hyperthyroidism. The chain joins TRBV20-1 to TRBJ2-7; no confident D gene assignment can be made. The DNA is TGCAGTGCTAGAGTGGGTATATACTCCTACGAGCAGTACTTC. Its protein is CSARVGIYSYEQYF.